There are a few counts of the clone carrying this T cell receptor (beta chain). Its antigen is not known. The data belong to a study of shared clonotypes between healthy human individuals. Whole-study context: Those who served as donors were two women and three men between the ages of 18 and 49. Researchers assigned three CD4 naive, three CD4 memory, two CD8 naive and one CD8 memory plate to each donor. General study findings and limits: Among donors, clonotype sharing was expected to be affected by sequencing depth.

Several immunoSEQ plates received, in even portions, the genomic DNA of each subset. Profiling relied on immunoSEQ multiplex PCR, and the TCRdb table lists in-frame clones only, not all of them. Counted here are around 370,000 clones, around 96% occurring once; the ten biggest clones make up around 0.32%. Germline CDR1 and CDR2: MNHEY and SMNVEV (reference sequence). Trimming took 2 bases from V and 2 from J, leaving 7 bases between them. This CDR3 contains 15 residues. This clonotype originated in a man under 40 in good health. The sample comprised memory CD8+ T cells sorted from blood. Subset meaning: CD45RO+ cells pooled with CCR7-negative TemRA cells. The rearrangement links TRBV27 to TRBJ2-6; the D gene is possibly TRBD1 (6 bases). The CDR3 DNA reads as TGTGCCAGCAGTTTAAGGGGGACTGGGGCCAACGTCCTGACTTTC. It specifies CASSLRGTGANVLTF.